The clone carrying this TCR beta chain has a single count. The source of the sample is a study of blood T cell repertoires in COVID-19. Overall study context: The study drew acute and convalescent COVID-19 samples from the United States, Italy and Spain. T cells, B-cell-depleted T cells, or PBMCs supplied cDNA or gDNA.

As originally analysed: Nucleated cell number was recorded as an estimate derived from reference gene primer amplification. Profiled with immunoSEQ multiplex PCR; TCRdb holds only in-frame clones, not every one. The V and J calls and clone size come from that table; D and trimming were worked out from the DNA. The sample records around 200,000 clones, about 83% being singletons. Trimming cost V 3 bases and J 5 bases, with 10 bases left between them. The CDR3 runs 14 residues. Per germline, CDR1 KGHSH and CDR2 LQKENI. This chain joins TRBV18 and TRBJ1-4, with a tentative D call TRBD1 (5 bases). This clonotype originated in a woman aged 35 to 49 with active or convalescent COVID-19. Sequenced material: peripheral blood. The CDR3 is CASSPGGTNEKLFF. DNA of the CDR3: TGTGCCAGCTCACCGGGGGGAACCAATGAAAAACTGTTTTTT.